The 26 T cell receptor beta chains below were found in one sample sequenced in a study of OX40 agonist ivuxolimab in advanced cancers. Using immunoSEQ multiplex PCR, the repertoire was profiled, and TCRdb retains in-frame clones only, with some absent. In the table there are tens of thousands of clones, 75% to 90% of which are singletons. This specimen consisted of CD4+ or CD8+ T cells sorted from blood, obtained in a trial of the OX40 agonist ivuxolimab. Receptor source: an adult with an advanced solid tumor such as melanoma, head and neck, liver or kidney cancer.

The chain has TRBV28 and TRBJ2-7; D remains unclear. Looked up from germline, CDR1 is MDHEN and CDR2 is SYDVKM. The CDR3 totals 14 residues. Trimming removed 3 bases from V and 5 bases from J, with 14 bases in between. CDR3 region: CASSFPQTPHEQYF. In DNA, the CDR3 is TGTGCCAGCAGTTTTCCCCAAACCCCCCACGAGCAGTACTTC.

The chain has TRBV30 and TRBJ2-3; tentative D call: TRBD1 (6 bases). CDR1 is GTSNPN and CDR2 is SVGIG in the germline V gene (reference sequence). The CDR3 runs to 16 residues. V shed 1 base and J shed 3 bases, with 17 bases lying between them. CDR3 bases: TGTGCCTGGAGTGACAACAGGGAATTTGATACAGATACGCAGTATTTT. Protein sequence: CAWSDNREFDTDTQYF. Full variable domain (rest looked up from reference TRBV30 and TRBJ2-3): SQTIHQWPATLVQPVGSPLSLECTVEGTSNPNLYWYRQAAGRGLQLLFYSVGIGQISSEVPQNLSASRPQDRQFILSSKKLLLSDSGFYLCAWSDNREFDTDTQYFGPGTRLTVL.

This chain uses TRBV19 with TRBJ1-6; D remains ambiguous. The CDR3 sequence is 16 residues long. Germline assignment: CDR1 LNHDA and CDR2 SQIVND (reference sequence). V dropped 7 bases and J dropped 7 bases, with 20 bases sitting between them. The CDR3, as DNA: TGTGCCAGTAAAGACGGTCCCTTAAACCTGAATTCACCCCTCCACTTT. It yields the protein CASKDGPLNLNSPLHF.

The chain is built from TRBV30 and TRBJ1-2; 8 bases agree with TRBD1. V trimming: 1 base; J trimming: 1 base; junction bases outside the gene matches: 17. This CDR3 has 19 amino acids. Germline-derived CDR1 and CDR2 are GTSNPN and SVGIG (reference sequence). DNA of the CDR3: TGTGCCTGGAGTGGGATACAGGGGGGGGGCCCCCTATTTAACTATGGCTACACCTTC. Encoded protein: CAWSGIQGGGPLFNYGYTF.

The chain is built from TRBV5-1 and TRBJ2-7; D is possibly TRBD1 or TRBD2 (5 bases each). The CDR3 length is 14 residues. The V and J ends lost 0 bases and 2 bases respectively, with 9 bases between them. The germline V gene encodes CDR1 SGHRS and CDR2 YFSETQ. The DNA of the CDR3 is TGCGCCAGCAGCTTGGGAGTGGGGGCCTACGAGCAGTACTTC. Its protein product is CASSLGVGAYEQYF.

This rearrangement joins TRBV2 to TRBJ1-2; no reliable D call. This CDR3 contains 13 residues. CDR1 is SNHLY and CDR2 is FYNNEI in the germline V gene. Deletions cut 6 bases from V and 8 bases from J, with 16 bases between. The CDR3 bases are TGTGCCAGCAGGGACTTGGGCGGATACGGCTACACCTTC. Translation: CASRDLGGYGYTF.

J is TRBJ2-7 and V is TRBV28; 7 nucleotides agree with TRBD2. V shed 4 bases, J shed 3 bases, and the junction held 15 bases outside the gene matches. The CDR3 contains 17 residues. The germline V gene has CDR1 MDHEN and CDR2 SYDVKM. As DNA, the CDR3 is TGTGCCAGCAGTTATATGCGGGCGACCCCGGGGGGCTACGAGCAGTACTTC. Its translation is CASSYMRATPGGYEQYF.

The chain is built from TRBV25-1 and TRBJ2-7; no firm D call. Germline V CDR1 and CDR2: MGHDK, SYGVNS. V lost 6 bases and J 13 bases, leaving 19 bases between the germline ends. CDR3 size: 12 residues. The chain's CDR3 is CASSTATGKPYF. The CDR3 nucleotides are TGTGCCAGCAGCACGGCCACGGGCAAACCTTACTTC.

Here the CDR3 reads CASSWLGGNYGYTF. CDR3 bases: TGTGCCAGCAGTTGGCTAGGGGGCAACTATGGCTACACCTTC. The rearrangement links TRBV6-5 to TRBJ1-2, with TRBD1 matching over 7 bases. Germline trimming cut 4 bases from V and 2 bases from J; bases unmatched to any gene: 4. The CDR3 length is 14 residues. Germline assignment: CDR1 MNHEY and CDR2 SVGAGI.

This chain joins TRBV6-1 and TRBJ1-1, with a weak D call TRBD1 (6 bases). V lost 6 bases and J lost 4, with 12 bases in between. CDR1 and CDR2 (germline): MNHNS, SASEGT. The CDR3 has 13 amino acids. The CDR3 region is CASSIGQPTEAFF. The CDR3 DNA follows: TGTGCCAGCAGCATAGGACAGCCCACTGAAGCTTTCTTT.

The chain carries TRBV6-5 and TRBJ2-3; weak D call: TRBD1 (6 bases). The V end was cut by 2 bases, the J end by 5 bases, with 11 bases between. The CDR3 sequence is 14 residues long. Looked up from germline, CDR1 is MNHEY and CDR2 is SVGAGI. The CDR3 region has the DNA TGTGCCAGCAGTTACGGCCAGGGACAAGATACGCAGTATTTT. Amino acid sequence: CASSYGQGQDTQYF.

This clone was counted once. V is TRBV27 and J is TRBJ2-7, with D possibly matching TRBD2 (7 bases). Trimming took 2 bases from V and 3 from J, leaving 20 bases between them. The CDR3 totals 17 residues. In germline, CDR1 is MNHEY, CDR2 SMNVEV (reference sequence). As DNA, the CDR3 is TGTGCCAGCAGTTTACTGGGAGGGGGGCTGGGGGACTACGAGCAGTACTTC. This sequence encodes CASSLLGGGLGDYEQYF.

CDR3 DNA sequence: TGTGCCATCAGTGACTCAGTGTCTAGCTCCTACAATGAGCAGTTCTTC. This sequence encodes CAISDSVSSSYNEQFF. The V and J genes are TRBV10-3 and TRBJ2-1; D remains unclear. Trimming left V 3 bases short and J 0 bases short, with 12 bases between. CDR1 is ENHRY and CDR2 is SYGVKD in the germline V gene. The CDR3 spans 16 residues.

This sequence joins TRBV11-2 and TRBJ2-2, with 10 nucleotides matching TRBD2. V trimming: 1 base; J trimming: 7 bases; junction bases outside the gene matches: 6. Germline loops: CDR1 SGHAT, CDR2 FQNNGV. The CDR3 is 16 amino acids. CDR3 residues: CASSLVAGGAIGELFF. The CDR3 nucleotides are TGTGCCAGCAGCTTAGTAGCGGGGGGCGCGATCGGGGAGCTGTTTTTT.

The chain links TRBV28 to TRBJ2-2, with D unresolved. CDR3 length equals 14 residues. Germline CDR1 and CDR2: MDHEN and SYDVKM. Trimming pared 3 bases from V and 3 bases from J, leaving 8 bases between. DNA for the CDR3: TGTGCCAGCAGTTTTCGGAGCCACACCGGGGAGCTGTTTTTT. Translation gives CASSFRSHTGELFF.

V gene TRBV7-9 combines with J gene TRBJ2-3; D remains ambiguous. V lost 7 bases, J lost 2 bases, and 10 bases lay in between. This CDR3 comprises 13 residues. The V gene's germline CDR1 is SEHNR and CDR2 FQNEAQ (reference sequence). The CDR3 loop is CASTPENTDTQYF. The CDR3 DNA reads TGTGCCAGCACCCCCGAGAACACAGATACGCAGTATTTT.

The chain links TRBV6-4 to TRBJ2-2, with unresolved D. The V gene lost 2 bases and the J gene lost 4 bases, with 8 bases spanning the gap. In germline, CDR1 is MRHNA, CDR2 SNTAGT. CDR3 length: 14 amino acids. The CDR3 coding sequence is TGTGCCAGCAGTGACACGGCCCTCACCGGGGAGCTGTTTTTT. This translates into CASSDTALTGELFF.

This sequence joins TRBV29-1 and TRBJ1-2, with 7 positions matching TRBD1. The CDR3 runs 11 residues. V dropped 6 bases and J dropped 8; count of bases not matched to a gene: 6. In germline, CDR1 is SQVTM, CDR2 ANQGSEA. CDR3 nucleotides: TGCAGCGTCCAGGGGGATGGGGGCTACACCTTC. It specifies CSVQGDGGYTF.

The chain has TRBV7-9 and TRBJ1-1; D unclear. CDR1 is SEHNR, CDR2 FQNEAQ, per germline (reference sequence). The V and J ends lost 5 bases and 7 bases respectively, with 11 bases between them. The CDR3 is 12 amino acids. The CDR3 spells CASSLLLSEAFF. CDR3 bases: TGTGCCAGCAGCCTGCTCCTCAGTGAAGCTTTCTTT.

V and J are TRBV6-6 and TRBJ2-2; no clear D gene. The CDR3 has 13 amino acids. Between the trimmed V and J ends, which lost 4 bases and 1 base, there was a span of 4 bases. Looked up from germline, CDR1 is MNHNY and CDR2 is SVGAGI (reference sequence). As DNA, the CDR3 is TGTGCCAGCAGTTCAGAGAACACCGGGGAGCTGTTTTTT. Translation: CASSSENTGELFF.

CDR3 region: CAISGDSNQPQHF. CDR3 nucleotides: TGTGCCATCAGTGGAGACAGCAATCAGCCCCAGCATTTT. The chain joins TRBV10-3 to TRBJ1-5; D remains ambiguous. The CDR3 is made up of 13 amino acids. With 4 bases removed from V and 1 base from J, the gap between germline ends came to 5 bases. The germline V gene has CDR1 ENHRY and CDR2 SYGVKD.

This chain links TRBV19 with TRBJ2-1, with D possibly matching TRBD2 (6 bases). The CDR3 has 14 amino acids. Germline V gene data show CDR1 as LNHDA and CDR2 as SQIVND (reference sequence). Trimming cost V 3 bases and J 6 bases, with 12 bases left between them. CDR3 sequence (DNA): TGTGCCAGTAGTATGGGCCCAGCGGGCAATGAGCAGTTCTTC. The encoded protein is CASSMGPAGNEQFF.

This clone appeared a single time. V and J are TRBV27 and TRBJ1-5; the D is unclear. Trimming removed 6 bases from V and 2 bases from J, with 11 bases in between. The CDR3 spans 14 residues. Per the germline V gene, CDR1 is MNHEY and CDR2 is SMNVEV (reference sequence). The CDR3 DNA follows: TGTGCCAGCAGGGAGGGTTCTGGCAATCAGCCCCAGCATTTT. This gives the protein CASREGSGNQPQHF.

This clone was counted only a few times. The gene calls are TRBV19 and TRBJ2-7, with D perhaps TRBD2 (6 bases). Germline loops: CDR1 LNHDA, CDR2 SQIVND (reference sequence). CDR3 length equals 15 residues. Between the trimmed V and J ends, which lost 5 bases and 0 bases, there was a span of 14 bases. The CDR3 sequence is CASSSLEGLSYEQYF. Written as DNA, the CDR3 is TGTGCCAGTAGTTCCCTTGAGGGACTCTCCTACGAGCAGTACTTC.

This clone was recorded once. The chain has TRBV27 and TRBJ1-1; 10 bases are a match to TRBD1. The ends lost 6 bases at V and 3 bases at J; junction bases unmatched: 4. The germline gives CDR1 MNHEY, CDR2 SMNVEV (reference sequence). The CDR3 totals 14 residues. The chain's CDR3 is CASRDRGRDTEAFF. The CDR3 DNA reads TGTGCCAGCAGAGACAGGGGGCGGGACACTGAAGCTTTCTTT.

The chain links TRBV27 to TRBJ2-7; no clear D. This CDR3 spans 13 amino acids. Per germline, CDR1 MNHEY and CDR2 SMNVEV (reference sequence). Between the trimmed V and J ends, which lost 3 bases and 2 bases, there was a span of 8 bases. This CDR3 reads CASSLGSPYEQYF. The CDR3 DNA reads as TGTGCCAGCAGTTTGGGCAGTCCCTACGAGCAGTACTTC.